The T cell receptor beta chain under discussion was sequenced for a study of shared T cell receptors in the human thymus. The table came from immunoSEQ multiplex PCR; TCRdb's copy has only in-frame clones and leaves some out. The sample has roughly 710,000 clones, over 75% seen once. V shed 4 bases and J 4 bases; nucleotides not matched to a gene: 17. The CDR3 totals 18 residues. The germline CDR1 and CDR2 sequences are SGHNT and YYREEE (reference sequence). The same sample was also studied in work on human thymus T cells. That investigation notes: The thymus was resected at corrective cardiac surgery.

The sequencing input was thymocytes. This receptor was identified in a girl under three years old with a congenital heart defect. The chain joins TRBV5-4 to TRBJ1-2, with 9 bases fitting TRBD1. The chain's CDR3 is CASSPHVASTGGSYGYTF. The CDR3 DNA is TGTGCCAGCAGCCCGCACGTTGCATCGACAGGGGGTAGCTATGGCTACACCTTC.